What follows are 22 T cell receptor beta chains derived from one specimen sequenced in a study of blood T cells in healthy people across ages. A second about 6 to 11 cycle PCR used barcoded and J-beta primers. Via MiXCR, TCRdb re-called the 5' RACE reads, giving one row per CDR3 protein. The data hold about 1.4 million distinct CDR3 sequences, with around 55% observed a single time. Specimen: blood. The receptor source for this set is a man between 18 and 29 years old in good health.

The chain carries TRBV6-5 and TRBJ2-7; possible D gene TRBD1, 6 bases. Germline CDR1 reads MNHEY; CDR2 reads SVGAGI. CDR3 length: 14 amino acids. Trimming left V 6 bases short and J 4 bases short, with 16 bases between. CDR3 sequence: CASRSQADRYEQYF. CDR3 DNA sequence: TGTGCCAGCAGGTCGCAGGCCGACAGGTACGAGCAGTACTTC.

This clonotype was picked up one time. J is TRBJ2-7 and V is TRBV4-1, with 11 positions matching TRBD2. J lost 3 bases, V lost 4 bases, and 17 bases had no gene match. The germline V gene has CDR1 MGHRA and CDR2 YSYEKL. The length of the CDR3 is 19 residues. The CDR3 DNA reads as TGCGCCAGCAGCCTCCTAACCTCCGTAGCGGGAGGGCGTCTCTACGAGCAGTACTTC. Its protein is CASSLLTSVAGGRLYEQYF.

The chain has TRBV9 and TRBJ2-5; no clear D gene. The CDR3 sequence is 15 residues long. The V end was cut by 2 bases, the J end by 2 bases, with 13 bases between. Looked up from germline, CDR1 is SGDLS and CDR2 is YYNGEE. CDR3 protein: CASSVDNRLQETQYF. In nucleotides, the CDR3 is TGTGCCAGCAGCGTTGACAACAGACTTCAAGAGACCCAGTACTTC.

The chain uses TRBV5-4 and TRBJ2-7; 8 positions match TRBD1. The DNA end is more similar to TRBJ2-5, so the J call may be wrong. This CDR3 has 14 residues. Germline V lookup: CDR1 SGHNT, CDR2 YYREEE (reference sequence). DNA of the CDR3: TGTGCCAGCAGCCTGACAGGGGTGGAAGAGACCCAGTACTTC. It encodes CASSLTGVEETQYF.

The chain links TRBV20-1 to TRBJ2-5; no reliable D call. The CDR3 contains 12 residues. Trimming shortened V by 4 bases and J by 3 bases, and 9 bases separated the two germline ends. Germline CDR1 and CDR2: DFQATT and SNEGSKA (reference sequence). The CDR3 loop reads CSATGREETQYF. The CDR3 region has the DNA TGCAGTGCTACCGGACGAGAAGAGACCCAGTACTTC.

The V gene is TRBV20-1, the J gene TRBJ1-2; the D is unclear. Trimming removed 6 bases at V and 5 bases at J, with 13 bases between. The CDR3 spans 12 residues. In germline, CDR1 is DFQATT, CDR2 SNEGSKA (reference sequence). The CDR3 nucleotides are TGCAGTGCCCCCCGGCGTGGTTATGGCTACACCTTC. This translates into CSAPRRGYGYTF.

This clonotype has a handful of counts. V usage is TRBV29-1 and J usage is TRBJ2-7, with 8 bases that match TRBD1. The CDR3 is 14 amino acids. The ends lost 5 bases at V and 0 bases at J; junction bases unmatched: 6. Germline lookup yields CDR1 SQVTM and CDR2 ANQGSEA. The CDR3 nucleotides are TGCAGCGTTAGACAGGGGACCTACTCCTACGAGCAGTACTTC. It yields the protein CSVRQGTYSYEQYF.

This clonotype was found a few times. CDR3 nucleotides: TGTGCCATCAGTGGGACAGATATACACACCGGGGAGCTGTTTTTT. Protein: CAISGTDIHTGELFF. This sequence joins TRBV10-3 and TRBJ2-2, with D possibly matching TRBD1 (6 bases). CDR1 is ENHRY and CDR2 is SYGVKD in the germline V gene. The CDR3 loop spans 15 amino acids. The V end lost 4 bases, the J end lost 3 bases, and 12 bases lay between the germline ends.

The chain links TRBV3-1 to TRBJ2-7, with 13 nucleotides matching TRBD2. This CDR3 has 15 residues. With V trimmed by 1 base and J by 11 bases, 8 bases remained unmatched. The germline V gene encodes CDR1 LGHDT and CDR2 YNNKEL (reference sequence). DNA for the CDR3: TGTGCCAGCAGCCAAGGCCGATCCGGGACTAGCGGGAAGTACTTC. As protein: CASSQGRSGTSGKYF.

This clonotype came up a few times. J is TRBJ1-1 and V is TRBV27; D is uncertain. The CDR3 consists of 15 residues. With 3 bases removed from V and 6 bases from J, the gap between germline ends came to 17 bases. Germline V lookup: CDR1 MNHEY, CDR2 SMNVEV (reference sequence). CDR3 DNA sequence: TGTGCCAGCAGTTTTGTGAGGGAGGGTATACCTGAAGCTTTCTTT. Translating gives CASSFVREGIPEAFF.

This clonotype was seen once. The chain employs TRBV29-1 and TRBJ1-2, with D maybe TRBD1 (5 bases). V lost 0 bases and J 7 bases, leaving 9 bases between the germline ends. The germline V gene has CDR1 SQVTM and CDR2 ANQGSEA. The CDR3 has 12 amino acids. The CDR3 sequence: CSVEDQGAGYTF. The CDR3, as DNA: TGCAGCGTTGAAGATCAGGGCGCTGGCTACACCTTC.

The chain joins TRBV29-1 to TRBJ2-1; a weak D match, TRBD1 (6 bases). CDR3 size: 14 residues. Trimming cost V 5 bases and J 4 bases, with 15 bases left between them. Per germline, CDR1 SQVTM and CDR2 ANQGSEA. In nucleotides, the CDR3 is TGCAGCGTTTGCAGGGACATACTATACAATGAGCAGTTCTTC. As protein: CSVCRDILYNEQFF.

This clonotype was observed a handful of times. This sequence joins TRBV29-1 and TRBJ2-5; 7 bases are shared with TRBD2. The ends lost 6 bases at V and 5 bases at J; junction bases unmatched: 6. CDR1 SQVTM and CDR2 ANQGSEA come from the germline V gene. There are 12 residues in the CDR3. Here the CDR3 DNA reads TGCAGCGTCCAGACTAGCTGGGAGACCCAGTACTTC. It codes for CSVQTSWETQYF.

This clonotype occurred a few times. The genes are TRBV12-3 or TRBV12-4 and TRBJ2-5; D may correspond to TRBD1 or TRBD2 (6 bases each). The length of the CDR3 is 14 residues. V lost 3 bases and J lost 7, with 15 bases in between. As DNA, the CDR3 is TGTGCCAGCAGTTTCCGGGGGCCAAGATTGACCCAGTACTTC. Amino acids: CASSFRGPRLTQYF.

This sequence joins TRBV7-2 and TRBJ2-1; D gene ambiguous. The CDR3 totals 14 residues. Trimming removed 7 bases at V and 0 bases at J, with 10 bases between. The V gene's germline CDR1 is SGHTA and CDR2 FQGNSA. CDR3: CASILDLSYNEQFF. As DNA, the CDR3 is TGTGCCAGCATCCTCGACCTCTCCTACAATGAGCAGTTCTTC.

Details on this clonotype: One end of the junction fails to match germline, which may point to a read error. The rearrangement links TRBV25-1 to TRBJ2-2; D gene unclear. CDR1 and CDR2 (germline): MGHDK, SYGVNS. The CDR3 is made up of 14 amino acids. The CDR3 coding sequence is TGTGCCAGCAGTGAAGCTTCTGGAACCGTGGAGCTGTTTTTT. Its translation is CASSEASGTVELFF.

The V call is TRBV7-2, the J call TRBJ2-3; maybe TRBD1 (6 bases). Germline CDR1 and CDR2: SGHTA and FQGNSA. CDR3 length: 15 amino acids. V lost 5 bases to trimming and J lost 2 bases, with 14 bases between them. The CDR3 DNA is TGTGCCAGCAGCCCCGGACAGATACACACAGATACGCAGTATTTT. Translating gives CASSPGQIHTDTQYF.

Only a few counts were recorded for this clonotype. V is TRBV10-3 and J is TRBJ2-6; D gene unclear. The CDR3 sequence is 15 residues long. The germline V gene encodes CDR1 ENHRY and CDR2 SYGVKD. V lost 2 bases and J 3 bases, leaving 8 bases between the germline ends. The CDR3, as DNA: TGTGCCATCAGTGAGATGGCGTATGGGGCCAACGTCCTGACTTTC. Residues: CAISEMAYGANVLTF.

The V gene is TRBV2, the J gene TRBJ2-7; 13 bases are a match to TRBD2. CDR3 length: 16 residues. Losses at the gene ends were 11 bases for V and 1 base for J; bases not matched to a gene: 11. The V gene's germline CDR1 is SNHLY and CDR2 FYNNEI. CDR3 sequence: CACTDGTSGVSYEQYF. CDR3 coding DNA: TGTGCCTGCACCGATGGGACTAGCGGGGTATCCTACGAGCAGTACTTC. Drawing the rest from reference TRBV2 and TRBJ2-7, the complete variable domain is EPEVTQTPSHQVTQMGQEVILRCVPISNHLYFYWYRQILGQKVEFLVSFYNNEISEKSEIFDDQFSVERPDGSNFTLKIRSTKLEDSAMYFCACTDGTSGVSYEQYFGPGTRLTVT.

V gene TRBV4-3 combines with J gene TRBJ1-2; no clear D. V was shortened by 0 bases and J by 4 bases, with 18 bases between the two germline ends. This CDR3 contains 17 residues. Germline CDR1 is LGHNA and CDR2 is YSLEER. As DNA, the CDR3 is TGCGCCAGCAGCCAAGATGTTTATGCCAGGTCAGGCTATGGCTACACCTTC. Translation: CASSQDVYARSGYGYTF.

This clonotype was counted between two and nine times. The genes are TRBV10-3 and TRBJ2-5; D remains unclear. V was shortened by 6 bases and J by 4 bases, with 15 bases between the two germline ends. The CDR3 has 14 amino acids. CDR1 is ENHRY, CDR2 SYGVKD, per germline. The CDR3 sequence is CAIRSASVIETQYF. CDR3 DNA: TGTGCCATCAGATCAGCGTCCGTAATAGAGACCCAGTACTTC.

This sequence joins TRBV9 and TRBJ2-5; the match to TRBD2 covers 8 bases. The junction had 7 bases not matched to a gene; V was cut back by 4 bases and J by 11 bases. The CDR3 is 12 residues long. Germline CDR1 reads SGDLS; CDR2 reads YYNGEE. CDR3 coding DNA: TGTGCCAGCAGCCAGAAGGGGACTAGTCAGTACTTC. Protein sequence: CASSQKGTSQYF.